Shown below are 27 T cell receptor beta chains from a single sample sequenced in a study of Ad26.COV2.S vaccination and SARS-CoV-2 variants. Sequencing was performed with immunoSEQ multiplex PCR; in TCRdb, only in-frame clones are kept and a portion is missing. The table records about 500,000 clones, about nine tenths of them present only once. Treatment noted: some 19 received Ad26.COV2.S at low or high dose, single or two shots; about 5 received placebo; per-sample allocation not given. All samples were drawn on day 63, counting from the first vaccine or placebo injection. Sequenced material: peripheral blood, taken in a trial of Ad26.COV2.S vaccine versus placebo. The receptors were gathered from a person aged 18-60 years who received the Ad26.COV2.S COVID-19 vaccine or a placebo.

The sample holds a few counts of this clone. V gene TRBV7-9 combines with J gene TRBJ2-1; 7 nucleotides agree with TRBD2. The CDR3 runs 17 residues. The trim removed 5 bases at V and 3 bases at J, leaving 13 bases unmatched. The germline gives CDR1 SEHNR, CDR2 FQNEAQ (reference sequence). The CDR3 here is CASSLSVGGRSYNEQFF. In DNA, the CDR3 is TGTGCCAGCAGCCTGTCCGTCGGCGGGAGAAGCTACAATGAGCAGTTCTTC.

The CDR3 loop reads CASSQETSSGYTF. DNA for the CDR3: TGTGCCAGCAGCCAAGAGACAAGCTCTGGCTACACCTTC. This chain uses TRBV3-1 (or the pseudogene TRBV3-2) with TRBJ1-2; D is uncertain. CDR1 and CDR2 from the germline V gene are LGHDT and YNNKEL (reference sequence). The V end was cut by 0 bases, the J end by 7 bases, with 9 bases between. The CDR3 contains 13 residues.

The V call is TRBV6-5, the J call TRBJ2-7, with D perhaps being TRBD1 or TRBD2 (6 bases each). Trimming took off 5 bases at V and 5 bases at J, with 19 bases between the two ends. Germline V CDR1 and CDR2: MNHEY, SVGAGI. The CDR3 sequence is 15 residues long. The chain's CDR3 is CASSPLQGLKDEQYF. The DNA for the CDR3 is TGTGCCAGCAGTCCACTACAGGGACTCAAGGACGAGCAGTACTTC.

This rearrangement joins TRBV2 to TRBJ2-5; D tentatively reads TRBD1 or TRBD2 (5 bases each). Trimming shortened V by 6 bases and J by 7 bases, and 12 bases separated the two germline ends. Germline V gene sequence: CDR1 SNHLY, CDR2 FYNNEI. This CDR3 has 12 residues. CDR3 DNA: TGTGCCAGCAGGGGGACGGGCGGGACCCAGTACTTC. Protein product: CASRGTGGTQYF.

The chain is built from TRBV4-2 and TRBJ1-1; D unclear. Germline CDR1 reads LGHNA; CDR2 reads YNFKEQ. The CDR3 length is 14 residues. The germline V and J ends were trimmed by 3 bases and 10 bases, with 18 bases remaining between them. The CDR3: CASSHVGSPNGAFF. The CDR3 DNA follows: TGTGCCAGCAGCCACGTGGGCAGCCCTAACGGAGCTTTCTTT.

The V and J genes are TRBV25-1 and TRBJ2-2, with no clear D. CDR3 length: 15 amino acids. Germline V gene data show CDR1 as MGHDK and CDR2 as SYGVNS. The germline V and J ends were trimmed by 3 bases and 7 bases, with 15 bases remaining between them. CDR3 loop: CASSEWRGESGELFF. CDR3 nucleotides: TGTGCCAGCAGTGAGTGGCGAGGTGAGAGCGGGGAGCTGTTTTTT.

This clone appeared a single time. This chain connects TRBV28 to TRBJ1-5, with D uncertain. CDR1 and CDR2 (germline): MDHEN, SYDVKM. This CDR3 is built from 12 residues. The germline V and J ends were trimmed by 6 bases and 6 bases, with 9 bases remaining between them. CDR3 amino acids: CASRRALQPQHF. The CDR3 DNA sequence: TGTGCCAGCAGACGGGCCCTTCAGCCCCAGCATTTT.

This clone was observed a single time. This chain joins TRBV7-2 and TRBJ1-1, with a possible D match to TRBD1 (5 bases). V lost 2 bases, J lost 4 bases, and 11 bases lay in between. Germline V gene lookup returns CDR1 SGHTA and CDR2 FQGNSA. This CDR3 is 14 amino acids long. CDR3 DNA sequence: TGTGCCAGCAGCTTAAGGCCTAGGGGCACTGAAGCTTTCTTT. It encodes CASSLRPRGTEAFF.

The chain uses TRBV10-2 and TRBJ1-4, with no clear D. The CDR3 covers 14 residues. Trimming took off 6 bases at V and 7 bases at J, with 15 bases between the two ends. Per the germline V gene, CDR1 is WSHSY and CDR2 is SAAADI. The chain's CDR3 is CASSPRPRGEKLFF. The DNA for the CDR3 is TGCGCCAGCAGCCCCCGGCCCCGGGGTGAAAAACTGTTTTTT.

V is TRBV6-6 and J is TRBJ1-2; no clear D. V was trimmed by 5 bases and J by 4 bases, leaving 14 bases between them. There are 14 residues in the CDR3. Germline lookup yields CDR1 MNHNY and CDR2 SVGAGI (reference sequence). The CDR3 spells CASSRTQGSYGYTF. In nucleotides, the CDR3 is TGTGCCAGCAGTCGGACCCAAGGGAGCTATGGCTACACCTTC.

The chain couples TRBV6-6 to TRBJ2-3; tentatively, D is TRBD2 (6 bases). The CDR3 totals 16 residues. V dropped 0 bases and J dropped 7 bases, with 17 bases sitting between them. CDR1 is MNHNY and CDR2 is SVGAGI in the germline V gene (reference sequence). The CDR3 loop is CASSYSIVSSGNTQYF. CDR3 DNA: TGTGCCAGCAGTTACTCGATCGTTAGTAGCGGCAATACGCAGTATTTT.

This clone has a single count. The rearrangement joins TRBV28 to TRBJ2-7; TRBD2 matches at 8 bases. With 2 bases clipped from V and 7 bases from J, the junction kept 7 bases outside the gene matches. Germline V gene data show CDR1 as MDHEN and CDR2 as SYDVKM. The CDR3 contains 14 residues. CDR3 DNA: TGTGCCAGCAGTTTAGAAGCGGGAGTCAGAGAGCAGTACTTC. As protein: CASSLEAGVREQYF.

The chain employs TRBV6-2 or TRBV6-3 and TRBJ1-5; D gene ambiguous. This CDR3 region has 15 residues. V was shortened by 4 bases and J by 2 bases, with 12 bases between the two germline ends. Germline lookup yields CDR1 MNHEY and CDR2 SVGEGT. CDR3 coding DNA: TGTGCCAGCAGTTTATCTTCCCGGGGCAATCAGCCCCAGCATTTT. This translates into CASSLSSRGNQPQHF.

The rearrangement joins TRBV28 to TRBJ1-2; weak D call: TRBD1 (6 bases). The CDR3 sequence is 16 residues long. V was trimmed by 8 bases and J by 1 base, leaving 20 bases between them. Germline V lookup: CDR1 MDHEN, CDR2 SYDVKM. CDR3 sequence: CASSPPLGQHNYGYTF. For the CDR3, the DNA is TGTGCCAGCTCACCCCCTCTAGGACAGCATAACTATGGCTACACCTTC.

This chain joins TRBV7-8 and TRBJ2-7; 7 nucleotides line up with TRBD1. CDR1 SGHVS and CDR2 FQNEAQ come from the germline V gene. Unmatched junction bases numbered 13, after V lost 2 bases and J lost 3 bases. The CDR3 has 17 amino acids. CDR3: CASSLPKAGGTVYEQYF. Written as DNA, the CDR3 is TGTGCCAGCAGCTTACCTAAAGCAGGGGGAACAGTCTACGAGCAGTACTTC.

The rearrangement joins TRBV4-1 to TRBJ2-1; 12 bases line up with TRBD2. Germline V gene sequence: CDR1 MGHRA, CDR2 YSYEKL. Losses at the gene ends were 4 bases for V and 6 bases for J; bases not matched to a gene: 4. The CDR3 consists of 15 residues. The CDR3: CASSPLAGGTNEQFF. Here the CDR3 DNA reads TGCGCCAGCAGCCCCCTAGCGGGAGGGACCAATGAGCAGTTCTTC.

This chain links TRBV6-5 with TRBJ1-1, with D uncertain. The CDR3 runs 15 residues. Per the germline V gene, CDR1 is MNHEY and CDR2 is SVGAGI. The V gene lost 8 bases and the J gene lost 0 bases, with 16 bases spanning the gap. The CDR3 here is CASRNAGPMNTEAFF. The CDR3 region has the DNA TGTGCCAGCCGTAATGCGGGTCCCATGAACACTGAAGCTTTCTTT.

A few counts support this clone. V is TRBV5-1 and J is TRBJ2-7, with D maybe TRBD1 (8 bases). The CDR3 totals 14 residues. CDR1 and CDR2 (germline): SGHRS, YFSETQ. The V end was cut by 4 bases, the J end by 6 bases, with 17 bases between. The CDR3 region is CASSAGQGGAEQYF. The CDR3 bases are TGCGCCAGCAGCGCCGGACAGGGAGGGGCCGAGCAGTACTTC.

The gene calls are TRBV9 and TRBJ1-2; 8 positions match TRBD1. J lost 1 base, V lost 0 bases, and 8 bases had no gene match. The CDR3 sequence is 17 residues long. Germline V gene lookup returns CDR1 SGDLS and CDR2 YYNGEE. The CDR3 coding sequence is TGTGCCAGCAGCGTAGAGGTCAGGGGGCAGGATAACTATGGCTACACCTTC. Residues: CASSVEVRGQDNYGYTF.

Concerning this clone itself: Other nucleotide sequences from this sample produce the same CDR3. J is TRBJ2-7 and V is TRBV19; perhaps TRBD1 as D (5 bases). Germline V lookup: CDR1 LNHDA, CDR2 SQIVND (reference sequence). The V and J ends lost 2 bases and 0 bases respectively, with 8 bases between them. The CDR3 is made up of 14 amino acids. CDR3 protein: CASSITGASYEQYF. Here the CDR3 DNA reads TGTGCCAGTAGTATAACAGGAGCCTCCTACGAGCAGTACTTC.

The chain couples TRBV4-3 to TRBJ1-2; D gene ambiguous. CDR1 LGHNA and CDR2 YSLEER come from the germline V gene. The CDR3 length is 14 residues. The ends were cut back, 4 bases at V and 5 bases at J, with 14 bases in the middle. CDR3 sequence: CASSREMGLYGYTF. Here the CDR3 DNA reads TGCGCCAGCAGCCGTGAGATGGGTCTATATGGCTACACCTTC.

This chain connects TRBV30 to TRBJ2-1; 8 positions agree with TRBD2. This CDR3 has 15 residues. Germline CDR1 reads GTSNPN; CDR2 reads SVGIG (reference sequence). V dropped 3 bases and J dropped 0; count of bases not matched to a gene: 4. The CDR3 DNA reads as TGTGCCTGGAGGGAGCGGGGGAGCTCCTACAATGAGCAGTTCTTC. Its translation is CAWRERGSSYNEQFF.

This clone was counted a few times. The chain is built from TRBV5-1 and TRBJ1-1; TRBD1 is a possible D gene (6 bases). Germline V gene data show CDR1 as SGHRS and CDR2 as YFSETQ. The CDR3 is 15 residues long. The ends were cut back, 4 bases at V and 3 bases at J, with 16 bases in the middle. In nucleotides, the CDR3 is TGCGCCAGCAGCCACGGGGGGGCGGATGACACTGAAGCTTTCTTT. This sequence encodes CASSHGGADDTEAFF.

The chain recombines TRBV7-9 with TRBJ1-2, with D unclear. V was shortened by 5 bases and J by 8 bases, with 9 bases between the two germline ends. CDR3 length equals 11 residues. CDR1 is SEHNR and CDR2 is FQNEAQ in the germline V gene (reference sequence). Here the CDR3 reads CASSPIQGYTF. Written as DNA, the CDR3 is TGTGCCAGCAGCCCGATACAGGGCTACACCTTC. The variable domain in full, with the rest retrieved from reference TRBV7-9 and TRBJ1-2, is DTGVSQNPRHKITKRGQNVTFRCDPISEHNRLYWYRQTLGQGPEFLTYFQNEAQLEKSRLLSDRFSAERPKGSFSTLEIQRTEQGDSAMYLCASSPIQGYTFGSGTRLTVV.

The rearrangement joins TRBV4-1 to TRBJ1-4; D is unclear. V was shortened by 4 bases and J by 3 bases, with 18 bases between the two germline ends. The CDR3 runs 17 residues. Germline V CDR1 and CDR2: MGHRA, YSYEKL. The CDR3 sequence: CASSPSMGGYSNEKLFF. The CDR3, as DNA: TGCGCCAGCAGCCCCTCTATGGGAGGTTATTCTAATGAAAAACTGTTTTTT.

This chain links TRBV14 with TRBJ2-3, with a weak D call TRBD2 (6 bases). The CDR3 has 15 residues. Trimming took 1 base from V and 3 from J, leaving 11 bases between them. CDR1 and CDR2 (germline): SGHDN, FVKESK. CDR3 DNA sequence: TGTGCCAGCAGCCAAGGCGGGGTTTGGACAGATACGCAGTATTTT. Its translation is CASSQGGVWTDTQYF.

The CDR3 region is CASSPDRLEAFF. The CDR3 DNA follows: TGTGCCAGCAGTCCTGACAGACTTGAAGCTTTCTTT. J is TRBJ1-1 and V is TRBV6-6; maybe TRBD1 (5 bases). Germline V gene lookup returns CDR1 MNHNY and CDR2 SVGAGI (reference sequence). CDR3 length equals 12 residues. Trimming cost V 5 bases and J 7 bases, with 11 bases left between them.